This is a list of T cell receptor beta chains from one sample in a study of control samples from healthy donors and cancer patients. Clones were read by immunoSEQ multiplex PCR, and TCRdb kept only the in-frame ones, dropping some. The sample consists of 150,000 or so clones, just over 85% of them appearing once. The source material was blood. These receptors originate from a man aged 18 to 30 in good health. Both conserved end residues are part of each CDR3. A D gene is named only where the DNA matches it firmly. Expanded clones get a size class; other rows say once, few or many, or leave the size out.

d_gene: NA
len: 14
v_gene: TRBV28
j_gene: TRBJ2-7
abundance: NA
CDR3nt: TGTGCCAGCGGCGTAAGGGGGGGCCCCTACGAGCAGTACTTC
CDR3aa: CASGVRGGPYEQYF

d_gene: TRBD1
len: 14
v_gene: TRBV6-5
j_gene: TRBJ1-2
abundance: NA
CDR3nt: TGTGCCAGCATCTGGGACAGTCATTACTATGGCTACACCTTC
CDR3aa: CASIWDSHYYGYTF

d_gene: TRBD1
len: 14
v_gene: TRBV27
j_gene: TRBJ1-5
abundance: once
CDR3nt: TGTGCCAGCAGTTTCAGGGGGGTCGGTCAGCCCCAGCATTTT
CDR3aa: CASSFRGVGQPQHF

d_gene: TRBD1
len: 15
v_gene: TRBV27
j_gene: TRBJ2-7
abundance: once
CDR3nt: TGTGCCAGCAGTCCCTGGACAGGGGGTGGCTACGAGCAGTACTTC
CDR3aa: CASSPWTGGGYEQYF

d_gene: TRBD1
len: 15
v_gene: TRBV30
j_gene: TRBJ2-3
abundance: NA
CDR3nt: TGTGCCTGGACAGGACAGGGGCTGGGCACAGATACGCAGTATTTT
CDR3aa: CAWTGQGLGTDTQYF

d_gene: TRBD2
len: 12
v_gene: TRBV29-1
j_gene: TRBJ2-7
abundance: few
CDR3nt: TGCAGCGTTGGGGAGGGCTCCTACGAGCAGTACTTC
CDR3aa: CSVGEGSYEQYF

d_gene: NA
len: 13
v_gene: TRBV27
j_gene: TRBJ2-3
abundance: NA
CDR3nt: TGTGCCAGCAGTTTCACGGTTTTAGATACGCAGTATTTT
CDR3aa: CASSFTVLDTQYF

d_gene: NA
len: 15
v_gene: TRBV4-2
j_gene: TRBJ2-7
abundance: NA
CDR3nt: TGTGCCAGCAGCCAAGAGGTAGGAGGGGGCTACGAGCAGTACTTC
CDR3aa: CASSQEVGGGYEQYF

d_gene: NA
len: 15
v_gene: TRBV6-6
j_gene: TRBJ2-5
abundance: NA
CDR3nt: TGTGCCAGCAGTTATCGGCTACAGATCCCGGAGACCCAGTACTTC
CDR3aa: CASSYRLQIPETQYF

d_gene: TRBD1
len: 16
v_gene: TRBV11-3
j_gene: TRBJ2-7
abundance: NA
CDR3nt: TGTGCCAGCAGCTCTCCCCCGGACAGGGGACCCTACGAGCAGTACTTC
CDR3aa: CASSSPPDRGPYEQYF

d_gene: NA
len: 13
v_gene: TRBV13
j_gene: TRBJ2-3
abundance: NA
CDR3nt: TGTGCCAGCAGCCCCCCTAGTACAGATACGCAGTATTTT
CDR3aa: CASSPPSTDTQYF

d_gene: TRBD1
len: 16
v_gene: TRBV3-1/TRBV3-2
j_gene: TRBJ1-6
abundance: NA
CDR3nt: TGTGCCAGCAGCCAAGCCGGGGCAGGGGGTAATTCACCCCTCCACTTT
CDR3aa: CASSQAGAGGNSPLHF

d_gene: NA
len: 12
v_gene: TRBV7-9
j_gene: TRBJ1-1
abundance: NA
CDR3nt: TGTGCCAGCAGCTTACGTAGCACTGAAGCTTTCTTT
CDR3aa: CASSLRSTEAFF

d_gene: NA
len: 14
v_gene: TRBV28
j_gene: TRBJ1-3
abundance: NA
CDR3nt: TGTGCCAGCGGCAGGGGATATTCTGGAAACACCATATATTTT
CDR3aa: CASGRGYSGNTIYF

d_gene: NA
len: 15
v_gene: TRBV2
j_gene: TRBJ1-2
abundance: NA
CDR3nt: TGTGCCAGCAGTGATAGTCAGTCCCGAAACTATGGCTACACCTTC
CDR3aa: CASSDSQSRNYGYTF

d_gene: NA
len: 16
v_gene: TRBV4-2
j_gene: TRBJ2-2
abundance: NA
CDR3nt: TGTGCCAGCAGCCAAGAGAAGGGGGCGAACACCGGGGAGCTGTTTTTT
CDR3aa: CASSQEKGANTGELFF

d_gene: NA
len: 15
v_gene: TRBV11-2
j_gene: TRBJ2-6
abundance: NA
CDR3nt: TGTGCCAGCAGCTTAGTCAGGGCTGGGGCCAACGTCCTGACTTTC
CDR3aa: CASSLVRAGANVLTF

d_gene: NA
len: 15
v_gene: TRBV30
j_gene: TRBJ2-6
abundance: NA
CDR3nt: TGTGCCTGGAGCGCCGATAGCTCTGGGGCCAACGTCCTGACTTTC
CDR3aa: CAWSADSSGANVLTF

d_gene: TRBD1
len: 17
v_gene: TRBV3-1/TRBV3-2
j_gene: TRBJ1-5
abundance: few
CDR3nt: TGTGCCAGCAGCCAACTTTCTGGGACAGGGGGCAATCAGCCCCAGCATTTT
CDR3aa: CASSQLSGTGGNQPQHF

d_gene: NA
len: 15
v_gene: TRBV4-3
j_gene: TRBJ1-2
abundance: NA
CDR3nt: TGCGCCAGCAGCCAAGATGGGAAGGGGTCCTATGGCTACACCTTC
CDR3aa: CASSQDGKGSYGYTF

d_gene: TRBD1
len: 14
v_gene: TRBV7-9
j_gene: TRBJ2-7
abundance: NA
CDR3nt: TGTGCCAGCAGCGACCGGGACAGAGCCTACGAGCAGTACTTC
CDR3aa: CASSDRDRAYEQYF

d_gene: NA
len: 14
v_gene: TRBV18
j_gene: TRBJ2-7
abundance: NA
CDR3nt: TGTGCCAGCTCACCAGGGGGGACCTCCTACGAGCAGTACTTC
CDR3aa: CASSPGGTSYEQYF

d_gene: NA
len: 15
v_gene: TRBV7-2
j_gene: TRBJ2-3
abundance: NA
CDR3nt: TGTGCCAGCAGCTTTGGTCCAGGCTTGACAGATACGCAGTATTTT
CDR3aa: CASSFGPGLTDTQYF

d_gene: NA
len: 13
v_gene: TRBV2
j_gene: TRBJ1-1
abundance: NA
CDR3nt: TGTGCCAGCAAGGCGTCCACGAACACTGAAGCTTTCTTT
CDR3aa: CASKASTNTEAFF

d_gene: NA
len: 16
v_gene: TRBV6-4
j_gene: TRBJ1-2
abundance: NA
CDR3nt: TGTGCCAGCAGCCCCGAATTTTCGGGGTTTAACTATGGCTACACCTTC
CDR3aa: CASSPEFSGFNYGYTF

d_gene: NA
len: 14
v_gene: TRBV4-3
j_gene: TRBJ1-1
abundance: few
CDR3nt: TGCGCCAGCAGCCAAGATATCCGGACAGTGGCGGCTTTCTTT
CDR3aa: CASSQDIRTVAAFF

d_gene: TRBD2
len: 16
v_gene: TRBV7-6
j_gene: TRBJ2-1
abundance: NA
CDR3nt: TGTGCCAGCAGCTTAGCCCCAAATCTAGCGGCCGGTGAGCAGTTCTTC
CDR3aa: CASSLAPNLAAGEQFF

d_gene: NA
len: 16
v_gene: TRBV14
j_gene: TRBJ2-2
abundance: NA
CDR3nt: TGTGCCAGCAGCCAATGGCGTAGTCCGGGAACCGGGGAGCTGTTTTTT
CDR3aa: CASSQWRSPGTGELFF

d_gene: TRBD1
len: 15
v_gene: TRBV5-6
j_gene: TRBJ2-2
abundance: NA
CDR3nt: TGTGCCAGCAGCCGGGACAGGGGGGACACCGGGGAGCTGTTTTTT
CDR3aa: CASSRDRGDTGELFF

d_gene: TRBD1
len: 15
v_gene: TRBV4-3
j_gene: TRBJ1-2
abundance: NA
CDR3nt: TGCGCCAGCAGCCAAGTGGCAGGGGGGGACTATGGCTACACCTTC
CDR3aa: CASSQVAGGDYGYTF

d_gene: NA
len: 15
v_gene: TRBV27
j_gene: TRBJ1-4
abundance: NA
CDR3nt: TGTGCCAGCAGTTTATCGTGGGGAACTAATGAAAAACTGTTTTTT
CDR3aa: CASSLSWGTNEKLFF

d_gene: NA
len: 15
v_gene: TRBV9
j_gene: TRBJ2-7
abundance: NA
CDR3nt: TGTGCCAGCAGCGGGGGCGACTTCAGCTACCACGAGCAGTACTTC
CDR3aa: CASSGGDFSYHEQYF

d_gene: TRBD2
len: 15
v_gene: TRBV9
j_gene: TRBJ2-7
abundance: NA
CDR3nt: TGTGCCAGCAGCGCCGGGACTAGCGGGGGTTACGAGCAGTACTTC
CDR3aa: CASSAGTSGGYEQYF

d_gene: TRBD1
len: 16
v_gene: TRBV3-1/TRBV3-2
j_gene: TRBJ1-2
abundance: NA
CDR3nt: TGTGCCAGCAGCCCGGGACAGGGGGCTATGAGTGATGGCTACACCTTC
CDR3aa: CASSPGQGAMSDGYTF

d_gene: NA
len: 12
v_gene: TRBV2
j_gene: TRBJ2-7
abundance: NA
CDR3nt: TGTGCCAGCCACAGCGAATCCTACGAGCAGTACTTC
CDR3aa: CASHSESYEQYF

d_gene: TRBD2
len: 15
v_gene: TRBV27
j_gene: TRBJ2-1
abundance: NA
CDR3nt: TGTGCCAGCAGTTTTGGAACTAGCGGGTGGGGTGAGCAGTTCTTC
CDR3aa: CASSFGTSGWGEQFF